The 18 T cell receptor beta chains given below trace back to one sample, sequenced in a study of blood T cell repertoires in COVID-19 (dated by TCRdb to about 2020). Library preparation used the immunoSEQ multiplex PCR assay. TCRdb took this table from immuneACCESS and kept in-frame rearrangements with V and J called. Such tables lack part of the clones; where checked against another copy, unresolved V genes explain under half of the gap, and the rest is unexplained. Within this sample are a few hundred thousand clones, with roughly 90% of them counted one time only. Around 3% of the sample is taken by the ten largest. The material sequenced was PBMCs or T cells enriched from blood (not recorded which). The receptor source for this set is a woman aged 30 to 39 who had recovered from COVID-19.

The chain is built from TRBV11-3 and TRBJ2-1; 7 nucleotides align to TRBD2. CDR1 and CDR2 (germline): SGHNT, YENEEA. V was pared by 4 bases and J by 9 bases, with 21 bases of the junction left unmatched. The CDR3 consists of 18 residues. CDR3 sequence: CASSSGQWGGSVIGEQFF. In DNA form, the CDR3 reads TGTGCCAGCAGCTCCGGCCAGTGGGGGGGGAGCGTGATTGGTGAGCAGTTCTTC.

The chain carries TRBV9 and TRBJ1-1, with 10 bases fitting TRBD1. The V gene's germline CDR1 is SGDLS and CDR2 YYNGEE. J was trimmed by 5 bases and V by 3 bases; bases with no gene match: 4. CDR3 length equals 14 residues. The DNA of the CDR3 is TGTGCCAGCAGCGACGGACAGGGGGATACTGAAGCTTTCTTT. It yields the protein CASSDGQGDTEAFF. The variable domain in full, with the rest retrieved from reference TRBV9 and TRBJ1-1, is DSGVTQTPKHLITATGQRVTLRCSPRSGDLSVYWYQQSLDQGLQFLIQYYNGEERAKGNILERFSAQQFPDLHSELNLSSLELGDSALYFCASSDGQGDTEAFFGQGTRLTVV.

This chain joins TRBV27 and TRBJ1-1; 7 bases fit TRBD1. Losses at the gene ends were 4 bases for V and 3 bases for J; bases not matched to a gene: 5. The CDR3 covers 14 residues. Germline V lookup: CDR1 MNHEY, CDR2 SMNVEV (reference sequence). The CDR3 spells CASSSMTGYTEAFF. For the CDR3, the DNA is TGTGCCAGCAGTTCCATGACAGGGTACACTGAAGCTTTCTTT.

This chain links TRBV2 with TRBJ1-4; TRBD1 aligns across 9 bases. V lost 2 bases to trimming and J lost 7 bases; unmatched junction nucleotides: 5. CDR1 SNHLY and CDR2 FYNNEI come from the germline V gene. The CDR3 has 15 residues. CDR3 sequence reads: CASSELGQGGEKLFF. The CDR3 nucleotides read TGTGCCAGCAGTGAACTGGGACAGGGAGGTGAAAAACTGTTTTTT.

The CDR3 here is CASSALPFAGDTYNEQFF. CDR3 DNA sequence: TGTGCCAGCAGCGCCCTCCCCTTTGCGGGGGACACCTACAATGAGCAGTTCTTC. This chain connects TRBV7-3 to TRBJ2-1; D might be TRBD2 (7 bases). CDR1 is SGHTA and CDR2 is FQGTGA in the germline V gene. The CDR3 totals 18 residues. V lost 5 bases and J lost 2, with 22 bases in between. Full variable domain (outside the CDR3, taken from reference TRBV7-3 and TRBJ2-1): GAGVSQTPSNKVTEKGKYVELRCDPISGHTALYWYRQSLGQGPEFLIYFQGTGAADDSGLPNDRFFAVRPEGSVSTLKIQRTERGDSAVYLCASSALPFAGDTYNEQFFGPGTRLTVL.

CDR3 sequence reads: CASSLSSTNEKLFF. In DNA, the CDR3 is TGTGCCAGCAGCTTATCTTCAACTAATGAAAAACTGTTTTTT. J is TRBJ1-4 and V is TRBV7-8, with no clear D. Germline CDR1 SGHVS, CDR2 FQNEAQ. Trimming took 2 bases from V and 0 from J, leaving 4 bases between them. The CDR3 consists of 14 residues.

CDR3 nucleotide sequence: TGTGCCAGCGGAGTTTTCTACTACGAGCAGTACTTC. Translating gives CASGVFYYEQYF. V and J are TRBV2 and TRBJ2-7; D is uncertain. V was clipped by 8 bases and J by 3 bases, with 11 bases between them. Germline V CDR1 and CDR2: SNHLY, FYNNEI. The CDR3 is made up of 12 amino acids. Combining the CDR3 with reference TRBV2 and TRBJ2-7 gives the whole variable domain EPEVTQTPSHQVTQMGQEVILRCVPISNHLYFYWYRQILGQKVEFLVSFYNNEISEKSEIFDDQFSVERPDGSNFTLKIRSTKLEDSAMYFCASGVFYYEQYFGPGTRLTVT.

The sample holds one count of this clone. The chain employs TRBV14 and TRBJ2-4; D gene uncertain. CDR1 and CDR2 from the germline V gene are SGHDN and FVKESK. Trimming removed 1 base from V and 0 bases from J, with 4 bases in between. The length of the CDR3 is 14 residues. CDR3 sequence: CASSQAGAKNIQYF. CDR3 bases: TGTGCCAGCAGCCAAGCCGGAGCCAAAAACATTCAGTACTTC.

This clone was recorded only once. The rearrangement uses TRBV4-2 and TRBJ2-7, with a weak D call TRBD1 (7 bases). The CDR3 is 17 amino acids. Germline CDR1 is LGHNA and CDR2 is YNFKEQ. Trimming took off 3 bases at V and 0 bases at J, with 18 bases between the two ends. This CDR3 is CASSQRFAGGSSYEQYF. The CDR3, as DNA: TGTGCCAGCAGCCAGAGATTTGCAGGGGGGAGCTCCTACGAGCAGTACTTC.

Remarks on this clone: Within the sample, other DNA sequences also encode this same CDR3. This CDR3 is CASSLGRGNEKLFF. CDR3 bases: TGTGCCAGCAGCTTAGGGCGGGGGAATGAAAAACTGTTTTTT. The chain recombines TRBV5-4 with TRBJ1-4, with D possibly TRBD1 on 5 matching bases. Trimming removed 2 bases from V and 5 bases from J, with 10 bases in between. There are 14 residues in the CDR3. The germline V gene encodes CDR1 SGHNT and CDR2 YYREEE (reference sequence).

The CDR3 sequence is CATSDSGRGGEKLFF. CDR3 DNA: TGTGCCACCAGTGATTCGGGCAGGGGCGGCGAAAAACTGTTTTTT. The V call is TRBV24-1, the J call TRBJ1-4, with a possible D match to TRBD1 (6 bases). Germline V CDR1 and CDR2: KGHDR, SFDVKD. The CDR3 contains 15 residues. Trimming cost V 2 bases and J 8 bases, with 14 bases left between them.

The count of this clone is one. V is TRBV3-1 (or the pseudogene TRBV3-2) and J is TRBJ2-1, with D possibly being TRBD2 (6 bases). This CDR3 spans 15 amino acids. Trimming left V 0 bases short and J 3 bases short, with 9 bases between. Per germline, CDR1 LGHDT and CDR2 YNNKEL (reference sequence). CDR3 sequence: CASSQDSGSYNEQFF. In DNA form, the CDR3 reads TGTGCCAGCAGCCAAGACTCCGGGAGCTACAATGAGCAGTTCTTC.

This chain links TRBV12-3 or TRBV12-4 with TRBJ2-5; D call uncertain. The CDR3 is 13 residues long. The V and J ends lost 1 base and 5 bases respectively, with 8 bases between them. The CDR3 reads CASSLGRSETQYF. Here the CDR3 DNA reads TGTGCCAGCAGTTTAGGAAGAAGCGAGACCCAGTACTTC.

The genes are TRBV2 and TRBJ2-7; TRBD1 is a possible D gene (5 bases). V was cut by 5 bases and J by 4 bases, with 6 bases left in between. CDR1 and CDR2 from the germline V gene are SNHLY and FYNNEI. This CDR3 region has 11 residues. CDR3 DNA sequence: TGTGCCAGCAGTTACAGGTACGAGCAGTACTTC. It yields the protein CASSYRYEQYF.

The chain carries TRBV28 and TRBJ2-7; TRBD2 matches at 10 bases. Trimming removed 7 bases from V and 4 bases from J; junction bases left unmatched: 10. The CDR3 consists of 15 residues. CDR1 and CDR2 from the germline V gene are MDHEN and SYDVKM. The DNA for the CDR3 is TGTGCCAGCATCCGCAGACTAGCGGGCCCGTACGAGCAGTACTTC. This encodes CASIRRLAGPYEQYF.

The chain combines TRBV3-1 (or the pseudogene TRBV3-2) with TRBJ2-7, with TRBD2 matching over 12 bases. The ends lost 2 bases at V and 2 bases at J; junction bases unmatched: 4. The CDR3 has 16 residues. Per the germline V gene, CDR1 is LGHDT and CDR2 is YNNKEL (reference sequence). CDR3: CASSQRLAGVPYEQYF. CDR3 nucleotides: TGTGCCAGCAGCCAACGACTAGCGGGGGTACCCTACGAGCAGTACTTC.

In its sample, this clone was seen once. The chain employs TRBV24-1 and TRBJ1-1; TRBD1 matches 7 bases. The CDR3 is 15 amino acids. Germline V lookup: CDR1 KGHDR, CDR2 SFDVKD. The trim removed 4 bases at V and 1 base at J, leaving 5 bases unmatched. The CDR3 DNA is TGTGCCACCAGTGAGACAGGGTTGGGGAACACTGAAGCTTTCTTT. This encodes CATSETGLGNTEAFF.

The chain uses TRBV7-9 and TRBJ2-2; 10 bases are shared with TRBD1. The CDR3 has 16 residues. V trimming: 3 bases; J trimming: 2 bases; junction bases outside the gene matches: 3. Germline V lookup: CDR1 SEHNR, CDR2 FQNEAQ (reference sequence). CDR3: CASSLGQGINTGELFF. CDR3 nucleotide sequence: TGTGCCAGCAGCTTGGGACAGGGGATAAACACCGGGGAGCTGTTTTTT. Full variable domain (outside the CDR3, taken from reference TRBV7-9 and TRBJ2-2): DTGVSQNPRHKITKRGQNVTFRCDPISEHNRLYWYRQTLGQGPEFLTYFQNEAQLEKSRLLSDRFSAERPKGSFSTLEIQRTEQGDSAMYLCASSLGQGINTGELFFGEGSRLTVL.